The 7 T cell receptor beta chains given below trace back to one sample, sequenced in a study of tumor-infiltrating lymphocytes in primary liver carcinoma. Scientists recovered RNA and DNA together from roughly 21-30 mg of unsorted bulk tissue. Priming with a constant-region primer yielded TCR beta cDNA from roughly 500 ng total RNA. Slightly modified ARM-PCR with three nested multiplex PCR rounds yielded TCR beta libraries. Researchers ran the first two PCR rounds for about 11 cycles each with TRBV1-TRBV30 forward primers and a C-beta reverse primer. Each CDR3 protein is one row after TCRdb ran MiXCR on the multiplex PCR reads. The repertoire holds 95,000 to 150,000 distinct CDR3 sequences, with 65% as singletons. Sequenced material: liver tumor tissue from sampling region 1. Subset given: tumor region T1, superior pole. The receptors were gathered from a woman aged 60-75 years with primary liver carcinoma and hepatitis B virus infection.

The chain joins TRBV24-1 to TRBJ2-1; 12 bases match TRBD2. CDR3 length: 17 amino acids. CDR1 and CDR2 from the germline V gene are KGHDR and SFDVKD. The ends lost 2 bases at V and 1 base at J; junction bases unmatched: 2. The CDR3 spells CATSDSSGRASYNEQFF. CDR3 coding DNA: TGTGCCACCAGTGATTCTAGCGGGAGGGCTTCCTACAATGAGCAGTTCTTC.

This clonotype has ten or more counts. The gene calls are TRBV29-1 and TRBJ2-1; 8 bases align to TRBD2. With V trimmed by 3 bases and J by 9 bases, 7 bases remained unmatched. Looked up from germline, CDR1 is SQVTM and CDR2 is ANQGSEA. CDR3 length equals 13 residues. Here the CDR3 reads CSVDLAGGGEQFF. DNA of the CDR3: TGCAGCGTTGATTTGGCGGGAGGTGGTGAGCAGTTCTTC.

Details on this clonotype: It may be a read error: a sequence one base away is much more abundant. The gene calls are TRBV12-3 or TRBV12-4 and TRBJ2-1; D gene ambiguous. CDR3 length: 16 residues. The CDR3 spells CASSGVLATTYNKQFF. CDR3 nucleotides: TGTGCCAGCAGTGGAGTCCTGGCCACGACCTACAATAAGCAGTTCTTC.

In its sample, this clonotype was seen many times. The J gene is TRBJ2-2, the V gene TRBV28; 13 bases align to TRBD2. This CDR3 contains 17 residues. Germline trimming cut 8 bases from V and 6 bases from J; bases unmatched to any gene: 12. Germline V gene sequence: CDR1 MDHEN, CDR2 SYDVKM. The CDR3 bases are TGTGCCAGCGGCGGGACTAGCGGGATTAGAATTGCCGGGGAGCTGTTTTTT. Translation gives CASGGTSGIRIAGELFF.

The genes are TRBV5-6 and TRBJ2-7; tentative D call: TRBD1 (5 bases). The CDR3 is made up of 14 amino acids. V lost 4 bases and J lost 3, with 14 bases in between. Germline CDR1 and CDR2: SGHDT and YYEEEE. The CDR3 DNA reads as TGTGCCAGCAGCCCCCCGCAGGGCCACTACGAGCAGTACTTC. It specifies CASSPPQGHYEQYF.

Remarks on this clonotype: A much bigger clone sits one base away, suggesting this may be a read error. The chain couples TRBV10-3 to TRBJ2-1, with 9 bases aligning to TRBD2. The germline V gene encodes CDR1 ENHRY and CDR2 SYGVKD. The CDR3 is made up of 16 amino acids. CDR3 coding DNA: TGTGCCATCGGTGAGGGTAGCGGGAGCGGTGATAATGAGCAGTTCTTC. It yields the protein CAIGEGSGSGDNEQFF.

Many counts were recorded for this clonotype. The chain employs TRBV2 and TRBJ2-3; D is uncertain. The CDR3 runs 14 residues. Germline CDR1 and CDR2: SNHLY and FYNNEI. V gave up 4 bases and J gave up 3 bases, with 11 bases separating them. CDR3 sequence (DNA): TGTGCCAGCAGTGGAAGCATAAGGACAGATACGCAGTATTTT. Translated, it gives CASSGSIRTDTQYF.